The 9 T cell receptor beta chains below come from one sample, sequenced in a study of blood T cell repertoires in COVID-19. Assay used: immunoSEQ multiplex PCR; TCRdb lists only in-frame clones, some missing. The repertoire has roughly 140,000 clones, about 80% of them found once; the top ten carry under 0.75%. Material for sequencing was peripheral blood. These receptors were collected from a man aged 60-69 years with acute or convalescent COVID-19.

In its sample, this clone was seen once. The chain carries TRBV12-3 or TRBV12-4 and TRBJ1-2, with D perhaps TRBD1 (6 bases). V lost 2 bases to trimming and J lost 12 bases, with 16 bases between them. The CDR3 covers 13 residues. Written as DNA, the CDR3 is TGTGCCAGCAGTTTAACCGGACGACAGGAGGACACCTTC. Amino acid sequence: CASSLTGRQEDTF.

This clone occurred once. CDR3 sequence (DNA): TGCGCCAGCAGCTTGAGCGGGCGAGATGAAAAACTGTTTTTT. Its translation: CASSLSGRDEKLFF. The chain carries TRBV5-1 and TRBJ1-4; D is undetermined. V lost 1 base and J 6 bases, leaving 10 bases between the germline ends. This CDR3 contains 14 residues. Germline CDR1 SGHRS, CDR2 YFSETQ.

This clone was counted a few times. The rearrangement links TRBV2 to TRBJ2-1, with D perhaps TRBD2 (5 bases). Germline lookup yields CDR1 SNHLY and CDR2 FYNNEI. CDR3 length equals 10 residues. Trimming removed 8 bases from V and 10 bases from J, with 9 bases in between. CDR3 nucleotides: TGTGCCAGCGGGCGGAGGGAGCAGTTCTTC. Its protein product is CASGRREQFF.

The chain links TRBV19 to TRBJ1-2; 11 nucleotides align to TRBD1. From germline, CDR1 is LNHDA and CDR2 SQIVND (reference sequence). This CDR3 is 14 amino acids long. V gave up 4 bases and J gave up 4 bases; unmatched junction bases: 2. The CDR3 coding sequence is TGTGCCAGTAGTACCGGGACAGGGGGCTATGGCTACACCTTC. It specifies CASSTGTGGYGYTF.

V is TRBV6-2 or TRBV6-3 and J is TRBJ2-7; 9 bases agree with TRBD2. The junction had 6 bases not matched to a gene; V was cut back by 2 bases and J by 4 bases. The CDR3 loop spans 15 amino acids. Germline V gene sequence: CDR1 MNHEY, CDR2 SVGEGT. CDR3 loop: CASSYGLAGKYEQYF. The DNA for the CDR3 is TGTGCCAGCAGTTACGGGCTAGCGGGAAAGTACGAGCAGTACTTC.

The V and J genes are TRBV9 and TRBJ1-4, with D maybe TRBD1 (5 bases). The germline V and J ends were trimmed by 4 bases and 7 bases, with 20 bases remaining between them. CDR3 length equals 16 residues. CDR1 SGDLS and CDR2 YYNGEE come from the germline V gene. CDR3 amino acids: CASSTGALGPGEKLFF. The CDR3 DNA is TGTGCCAGCAGCACTGGGGCCCTAGGGCCGGGTGAAAAACTGTTTTTT.

The chain recombines TRBV6-1 with TRBJ1-2, with TRBD1 matching over 8 bases. Germline V gene sequence: CDR1 MNHNS, CDR2 SASEGT. The CDR3 extends over 15 amino acids. V shed 0 bases and J 4 bases; nucleotides not matched to a gene: 4. CDR3 sequence: CASSEADRVPYGYTF. For the CDR3, the DNA is TGTGCCAGCAGTGAAGCGGACAGGGTCCCCTATGGCTACACCTTC.

The chain joins TRBV28 to TRBJ1-5; tentative D call: TRBD1 (5 bases). CDR3 length equals 14 residues. Looked up from germline, CDR1 is MDHEN and CDR2 is SYDVKM. V was trimmed by 3 bases and J by 6 bases, leaving 12 bases between them. CDR3 loop: CASSFGGVGQPQHF. The CDR3 bases are TGTGCCAGCAGTTTTGGAGGGGTTGGTCAGCCCCAGCATTTT.

The chain recombines TRBV7-3 with TRBJ2-2; TRBD2 is a possible D gene (6 bases). V lost 1 base and J lost 0, with 12 bases in between. The CDR3 consists of 17 residues. The V gene's germline CDR1 is SGHTA and CDR2 FQGTGA. The CDR3 nucleotides are TGTGCCAGCAGCTTAAGCCTTCCGGGAGCGAACACCGGGGAGCTGTTTTTT. Translation: CASSLSLPGANTGELFF.